The rows below give T cell receptor beta chains drawn from one sample of a study of early T cells in non-severe SARS-CoV-2 infection. Using its own MiXCR run on the 5' RACE reads, TCRdb lists one record per CDR3 protein. The data hold approximately 100,000 distinct CDR3 sequences, with approximately 11% observed a single time. Material for sequencing was whole blood. The receptors here all came from an adult who was a healthcare worker with PCR-confirmed SARS-CoV-2 infection or an uninfected control (not recorded which). Each CDR3 is given with its conserved first and last residue. Each record gives: CDR3 DNA, CDR3 protein, J gene, D gene, clone size, V gene. The D gene is left open where the match is weak. The size entry is marked missing in some rows and otherwise reads once, few, many or a size class.

CDR3 DNA: TGTGCCAGCAGGGGCCTAGGAGCGGGAGGTCTCTCCGAGCAGTACTTC
CDR3 protein: CASRGLGAGGLSEQYF
J gene: TRBJ2-7
D gene: TRBD2
clone size: many
V gene: TRBV2

CDR3 DNA: TGTGCCAGCAGCGTAGAAGGGACAGGGTTGTCACCCCTCCACTTT
CDR3 protein: CASSVEGTGLSPLHF
J gene: TRBJ1-6
D gene: TRBD1
clone size: .
V gene: TRBV9

CDR3 DNA: TGTGCCACCAGCGTAATCTTAGGAGTCTCTGGAAACACCATATATTTT
CDR3 protein: CATSVILGVSGNTIYF
J gene: TRBJ1-3
D gene: .
clone size: .
V gene: TRBV15

CDR3 DNA: TGTGCCTGGAGTAACGCCTGGGGCTCCTACGAGCAGTACTTC
CDR3 protein: CAWSNAWGSYEQYF
J gene: TRBJ2-7
D gene: .
clone size: .
V gene: TRBV30

CDR3 DNA: TGCGCCAGCAGCTTGGGACAGGCCAACTATAACTATGGCTACACCTTC
CDR3 protein: CASSLGQANYNYGYTF
J gene: TRBJ1-2
D gene: .
clone size: .
V gene: TRBV5-1

CDR3 DNA: TGCAGTGCTAGGGAGCGGGAGGGATCTGTCTACGAGCAGTACTTC
CDR3 protein: CSAREREGSVYEQYF
J gene: TRBJ2-7
D gene: TRBD2
clone size: many
V gene: TRBV20-1

CDR3 DNA: TGCAGTGCTAGAGAAACCGGGACATCTAATTCACCCCTCCACTTT
CDR3 protein: CSARETGTSNSPLHF
J gene: TRBJ1-6
D gene: .
clone size: .
V gene: TRBV20-1

CDR3 DNA: TGTGCCAGCAAGACAGGGGGCTCCTACGAGCAGTACTTC
CDR3 protein: CASKTGGSYEQYF
J gene: TRBJ2-7
D gene: TRBD1
clone size: few
V gene: TRBV6-5

CDR3 DNA: TGCGCCAGCAGCCAATCCGGCTTCTTGGACAGAACCTACGAGCAGTACTTC
CDR3 protein: CASSQSGFLDRTYEQYF
J gene: TRBJ2-7
D gene: .
clone size: few
V gene: TRBV4-1

CDR3 DNA: TGTGCCAGCAGGGAGGGCCGGGGGTCCTACAATGAGCAGTTCTTC
CDR3 protein: CASREGRGSYNEQFF
J gene: TRBJ2-1
D gene: .
clone size: many
V gene: TRBV28

CDR3 DNA: TGTGCCACCAGCAGAGATAGGAGACAGGGAGACAATGAGCAGTTCTTC
CDR3 protein: CATSRDRRQGDNEQFF
J gene: TRBJ2-1
D gene: TRBD1
clone size: .
V gene: TRBV15

CDR3 DNA: TGTGCCAGCAGCCGGCCGGGACTAGACATAGACGATACGCAGTATTTT
CDR3 protein: CASSRPGLDIDDTQYF
J gene: TRBJ2-3
D gene: TRBD2
clone size: many
V gene: TRBV14

CDR3 DNA: TGTGCCAGCAGTTTCAGAGGTGTCGGGGGAAGGGAGCAGTTCTTC
CDR3 protein: CASSFRGVGGREQFF
J gene: TRBJ2-1
D gene: .
clone size: few
V gene: TRBV28

CDR3 DNA: TGTGCCAGCAGCTTAAGGACCCCCCCAGGGGTCGATGGCTACACCTTC
CDR3 protein: CASSLRTPPGVDGYTF
J gene: TRBJ1-2
D gene: .
clone size: few
V gene: TRBV7-3

CDR3 DNA: TGCGCCAGCAGTGAGACCCCCAGGAACAGCAGCCAAGAGACCCAGTACTTC
CDR3 protein: CASSETPRNSSQETQYF
J gene: TRBJ2-5
D gene: .
clone size: many
V gene: TRBV10-1

CDR3 DNA: TGCAGTTCGACTGGAGGAAACTACGAGCAGTACTTC
CDR3 protein: CSSTGGNYEQYF
J gene: TRBJ2-7
D gene: .
clone size: few
V gene: TRBV20-1

CDR3 DNA: TGTGCCAGCCGATCTGGACTAGCGGGGGGGCCCAGCGAGCAGTACTTC
CDR3 protein: CASRSGLAGGPSEQYF
J gene: TRBJ2-7
D gene: TRBD2
clone size: many
V gene: TRBV12-3/TRBV12-4

CDR3 DNA: TGTGCCAGCACCTCGGCCCTCAATGAGCAGTTCTTC
CDR3 protein: CASTSALNEQFF
J gene: TRBJ2-1
D gene: .
clone size: few
V gene: TRBV7-9

CDR3 DNA: TGTGCCAGCAGCCAAGAGGGACTAGCGGGGAACACCGGGGAGCTGTTTTTT
CDR3 protein: CASSQEGLAGNTGELFF
J gene: TRBJ2-2
D gene: TRBD2
clone size: .
V gene: TRBV4-2

CDR3 DNA: TGCAGTGCTCCACAGGGGGAAGGGTTCGAAGCTTTCTTT
CDR3 protein: CSAPQGEGFEAFF
J gene: TRBJ1-1
D gene: TRBD1
clone size: many
V gene: TRBV20-1

CDR3 DNA: TGTGCCAGCAGTTACTCTCAGTGGGCTAACTATGGCTACACCTTC
CDR3 protein: CASSYSQWANYGYTF
J gene: TRBJ1-2
D gene: .
clone size: .
V gene: TRBV6-5

CDR3 DNA: TGTGCCAGCAGCCCACAATGGGGCAGGGAGACCCAGTACTTC
CDR3 protein: CASSPQWGRETQYF
J gene: TRBJ2-5
D gene: .
clone size: many
V gene: TRBV11-2

CDR3 DNA: TGTGCCAGCAGTCCTCGGACAGGGAAGAACACTGAAGCTTTCTTT
CDR3 protein: CASSPRTGKNTEAFF
J gene: TRBJ1-1
D gene: TRBD1
clone size: few
V gene: TRBV2

CDR3 DNA: TGCGCCAGCAGTCAGTCCCAAGGAGCTAGGAAGTACTTC
CDR3 protein: CASSQSQGARKYF
J gene: TRBJ2-7
D gene: .
clone size: few
V gene: TRBV5-1

CDR3 DNA: TGTGCCAGCAGTCTCCTCCGAGGGAAAGAAGCTTTCTTT
CDR3 protein: CASSLLRGKEAFF
J gene: TRBJ1-1
D gene: .
clone size: few
V gene: TRBV12-3/TRBV12-4

CDR3 DNA: TGTGCCAGCAATGTCCGGCTAGGCACAGATACGCAGTATTTT
CDR3 protein: CASNVRLGTDTQYF
J gene: TRBJ2-3
D gene: .
clone size: many
V gene: TRBV6-6

CDR3 DNA: TGTGCCAGCTCACGACAGATGAACACCGGGGAGCTGTTTTTT
CDR3 protein: CASSRQMNTGELFF
J gene: TRBJ2-2
D gene: .
clone size: few
V gene: TRBV18

CDR3 DNA: TGCAGTGCTAATGGGGTAAACATTCAGTACTTC
CDR3 protein: CSANGVNIQYF
J gene: TRBJ2-4
D gene: .
clone size: medium-sized
V gene: TRBV20-1

CDR3 DNA: TGTGCCAGCAGTTTGAGATTCCCTTCGTCCACCGGGGAGCTGTTTTTT
CDR3 protein: CASSLRFPSSTGELFF
J gene: TRBJ2-2
D gene: .
clone size: .
V gene: TRBV28

CDR3 DNA: TGCAGCGTCGCGACAGGGATCTATGGCTACACCTTC
CDR3 protein: CSVATGIYGYTF
J gene: TRBJ1-2
D gene: TRBD1
clone size: .
V gene: TRBV29-1

CDR3 DNA: TGTGCCAGCAGGGGACACTCGAACACCGGGGAGCTGTTTTTT
CDR3 protein: CASRGHSNTGELFF
J gene: TRBJ2-2
D gene: .
clone size: many
V gene: TRBV2

CDR3 DNA: TGCGCCAGCAGCTACGAGCTCGGCGGAGCCTACGAGCAGTACTTC
CDR3 protein: CASSYELGGAYEQYF
J gene: TRBJ2-7
D gene: .
clone size: .
V gene: TRBV5-1

CDR3 DNA: TGTGCCAGCAGTTTAACCCCAGACTACGAGCAGTACTTC
CDR3 protein: CASSLTPDYEQYF
J gene: TRBJ2-7
D gene: .
clone size: few
V gene: TRBV12-3/TRBV12-4

CDR3 DNA: TGTGCCAGCAGTTCCGGGACAGGGGGCAATCAGCCCCAGCATTTT
CDR3 protein: CASSSGTGGNQPQHF
J gene: TRBJ1-5
D gene: TRBD1
clone size: few
V gene: TRBV28

CDR3 DNA: TGTGCCAGCAGTGAATCCGGGGGGGAGGGCCCCAAGCAGTACTTC
CDR3 protein: CASSESGGEGPKQYF
J gene: TRBJ2-7
D gene: TRBD2
clone size: few
V gene: TRBV6-1

CDR3 DNA: TGCGCCAGCAGTGAGTCAGTGAACACTGAAGCTTTCTTT
CDR3 protein: CASSESVNTEAFF
J gene: TRBJ1-1
D gene: .
clone size: few
V gene: TRBV10-2

CDR3 DNA: TGTGCCAGCAGTGAAGCGGACCTAGTGACCCAGTACTTC
CDR3 protein: CASSEADLVTQYF
J gene: TRBJ2-5
D gene: .
clone size: .
V gene: TRBV6-1

CDR3 DNA: TGTGCCAGCTCATTTGACCGGGACAGGACGTACTTC
CDR3 protein: CASSFDRDRTYF
J gene: TRBJ2-7
D gene: TRBD1
clone size: many
V gene: TRBV18

CDR3 DNA: TGCAGTGCTAGAGATCGGACTAGGAACAATGAGCAGTTCTTC
CDR3 protein: CSARDRTRNNEQFF
J gene: TRBJ2-1
D gene: TRBD2
clone size: few
V gene: TRBV20-1

CDR3 DNA: TGCAGTGCTAGAGATGTGAGGGCCTACGAGCAGTACTTC
CDR3 protein: CSARDVRAYEQYF
J gene: TRBJ2-7
D gene: .
clone size: many
V gene: TRBV20-1

CDR3 DNA: TGTGCCAGCCAACCTTCCCAGGGAAACACTGAAGCTTTCTTT
CDR3 protein: CASQPSQGNTEAFF
J gene: TRBJ1-1
D gene: .
clone size: few
V gene: TRBV2

CDR3 DNA: TGTGCCAGCACCAGGACGGGGCGGGATTCACCCCTCCACTTT
CDR3 protein: CASTRTGRDSPLHF
J gene: TRBJ1-6
D gene: .
clone size: many
V gene: TRBV12-3/TRBV12-4

CDR3 DNA: TGTGCCAGCAGCTTAGTCGCTCTATCGGGGGAGCAGTACTTC
CDR3 protein: CASSLVALSGEQYF
J gene: TRBJ2-7
D gene: .
clone size: few
V gene: TRBV7-9

CDR3 DNA: TGTGCCAGCTCACCGGCGGGGGCGGGTCAAGAGACCCAGTACTTC
CDR3 protein: CASSPAGAGQETQYF
J gene: TRBJ2-5
D gene: .
clone size: few
V gene: TRBV18